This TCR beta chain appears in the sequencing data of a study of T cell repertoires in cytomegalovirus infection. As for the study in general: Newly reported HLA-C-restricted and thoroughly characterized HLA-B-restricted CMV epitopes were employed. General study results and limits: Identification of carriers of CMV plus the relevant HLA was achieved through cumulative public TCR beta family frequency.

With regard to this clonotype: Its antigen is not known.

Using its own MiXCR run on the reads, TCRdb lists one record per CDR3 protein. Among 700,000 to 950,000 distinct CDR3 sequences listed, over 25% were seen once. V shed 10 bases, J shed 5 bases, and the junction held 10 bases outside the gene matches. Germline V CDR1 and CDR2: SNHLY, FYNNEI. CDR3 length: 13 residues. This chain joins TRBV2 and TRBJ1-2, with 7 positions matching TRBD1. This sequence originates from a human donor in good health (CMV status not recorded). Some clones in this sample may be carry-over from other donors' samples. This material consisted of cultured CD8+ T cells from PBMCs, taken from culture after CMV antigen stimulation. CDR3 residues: CANDDREGYGYTF. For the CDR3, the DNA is TGTGCCAACGACGACAGGGAAGGGTATGGCTACACCTTC.